These T cell receptor beta chains were read from a single sample in a study of blood T cell repertoires in COVID-19. The method was immunoSEQ multiplex PCR; TCRdb's version includes in-frame clones alone and lacks a portion of them. The top ten hold more than 15% of the sample, which has fewer than 300,000 clones, approximately 84% seen once. The sample was peripheral blood. The receptors were gathered from a person between 65 and 79 years old with COVID-19, enrolled during active disease. The CDR3 runs from the conserved cysteine through the conserved F or W. Fields, in order: J gene, clone size, V gene, D gene, CDR3 DNA, CDR3 protein. A D gene is named only where the DNA matches it firmly. Some rows mark clone size as missing; the rest say once, few, many or name a class of expanded clone.

J gene: TRBJ2-2
clone size: NA
V gene: TRBV7-6
D gene: TRBD2
CDR3 DNA: TGTGCCAGCAGCCCTAGCGGGAGGGCGTCCGGGGAGCTGTTTTTT
CDR3 protein: CASSPSGRASGELFF

J gene: TRBJ2-7
clone size: NA
V gene: TRBV10-3
D gene: TRBD2
CDR3 DNA: TGTGCCATGTCGAACCCCGGGACTAGCGGGAGCTACGAGCAGTACTTC
CDR3 protein: CAMSNPGTSGSYEQYF

J gene: TRBJ1-1
clone size: NA
V gene: TRBV28
D gene: NA
CDR3 DNA: TGTGCCATTCAACGAGGGACTGAAGCTTTCTTT
CDR3 protein: CAIQRGTEAFF

J gene: TRBJ2-5
clone size: NA
V gene: TRBV4-1
D gene: NA
CDR3 DNA: TGCGCCAGCAGCCAAGTCGGCAGGCAAGAGACCCAGTACTTC
CDR3 protein: CASSQVGRQETQYF

J gene: TRBJ2-7
clone size: NA
V gene: TRBV7-8
D gene: TRBD2
CDR3 DNA: TGTGCCAGCAGCCCCGGCGGGCGGGGGGGCCTTTACGAGCAGTACTTC
CDR3 protein: CASSPGGRGGLYEQYF

J gene: TRBJ2-7
clone size: NA
V gene: TRBV6-2/TRBV6-3
D gene: TRBD2
CDR3 DNA: TGTGCCAGCAGTCCGGCGGGGGGGCTTTACGAGCAGTACTTC
CDR3 protein: CASSPAGGLYEQYF

J gene: TRBJ2-7
clone size: NA
V gene: TRBV7-8
D gene: TRBD1
CDR3 DNA: TGTGCCAGCAGCCCCCAGGGGGGACAGGCCCGGGAGCAGTACTTC
CDR3 protein: CASSPQGGQAREQYF

J gene: TRBJ2-3
clone size: NA
V gene: TRBV9
D gene: TRBD2
CDR3 DNA: TGTGCCAGCAACAGCGGGACCACAGATACGCAGTATTTT
CDR3 protein: CASNSGTTDTQYF

J gene: TRBJ2-3
clone size: NA
V gene: TRBV7-2
D gene: NA
CDR3 DNA: TGTGCCAGCAGCTTACAAGCGGACCTCTTCACAGATACGCAGTATTTT
CDR3 protein: CASSLQADLFTDTQYF

J gene: TRBJ2-2
clone size: NA
V gene: TRBV21-1
D gene: NA
CDR3 DNA: TGTGCCAGCAGCAAATTTTCGGGGGTGGAATCCGGGGAGCTGTTTTTT
CDR3 protein: CASSKFSGVESGELFF

J gene: TRBJ1-1
clone size: NA
V gene: TRBV4-2
D gene: NA
CDR3 DNA: TGTGCCAGCAGCCAAGTGTCTGTCGCTGAAGCTTTCTTT
CDR3 protein: CASSQVSVAEAFF

J gene: TRBJ2-1
clone size: once
V gene: TRBV28
D gene: NA
CDR3 DNA: TGTGCCAGCAGTTTAGTTTGGAGAGAGGACAATGAGCAGTTCTTC
CDR3 protein: CASSLVWREDNEQFF

J gene: TRBJ2-3
clone size: NA
V gene: TRBV5-1
D gene: TRBD2
CDR3 DNA: TGCGCCAGCAGCTCCAGACTAGCGGGAGGCACAGATACGCAGTATTTT
CDR3 protein: CASSSRLAGGTDTQYF

J gene: TRBJ2-4
clone size: NA
V gene: TRBV5-4
D gene: NA
CDR3 DNA: TGTGCCAGCAGCTCGCTCCTGAGCGGCATTCAGTACTTC
CDR3 protein: CASSSLLSGIQYF

J gene: TRBJ2-7
clone size: NA
V gene: TRBV19
D gene: TRBD1
CDR3 DNA: TGTGCCAGTAGCGCCCCCGGGACAGGGATCTACGAGCAGTACTTC
CDR3 protein: CASSAPGTGIYEQYF

J gene: TRBJ1-1
clone size: NA
V gene: TRBV29-1
D gene: NA
CDR3 DNA: TGCAGCGTTGGGGGGACAAGTTTTGGCACTGAAGCTTTCTTT
CDR3 protein: CSVGGTSFGTEAFF

J gene: TRBJ2-7
clone size: NA
V gene: TRBV7-3
D gene: NA
CDR3 DNA: TGTGCCAGCAGCTCCCCTGAGACCTACGAGCAGTACTTC
CDR3 protein: CASSSPETYEQYF

J gene: TRBJ1-2
clone size: NA
V gene: TRBV29-1
D gene: TRBD1
CDR3 DNA: TGCAGCGTAAAGCAAACAGGGGACTTCAACTATGGCTACACCTTC
CDR3 protein: CSVKQTGDFNYGYTF

J gene: TRBJ1-6
clone size: NA
V gene: TRBV5-1
D gene: NA
CDR3 DNA: TGCGCCAGCAGCTTGGGACCACAGGGTAATTCACCCCTCCACTTT
CDR3 protein: CASSLGPQGNSPLHF

J gene: TRBJ1-2
clone size: NA
V gene: TRBV9
D gene: TRBD1
CDR3 DNA: TGTGCCAGCAGCGACAGGGGGAATCGCGGCTACACCTTC
CDR3 protein: CASSDRGNRGYTF

J gene: TRBJ2-3
clone size: once
V gene: TRBV3-1/TRBV3-2
D gene: TRBD2
CDR3 DNA: TGTGCCAGCAGCGTAACCGGGACTACCACAGATACGCAGTATTTT
CDR3 protein: CASSVTGTTTDTQYF

J gene: TRBJ1-4
clone size: NA
V gene: TRBV10-3
D gene: TRBD1
CDR3 DNA: TGTGCCATCAGTGATGGGACAGGGAAAAATGAAAAACTGTTTTTT
CDR3 protein: CAISDGTGKNEKLFF

J gene: TRBJ1-3
clone size: NA
V gene: TRBV14
D gene: NA
CDR3 DNA: TGTGCCAGCAGCCTCGGGGCTGGAAACACCATATATTTT
CDR3 protein: CASSLGAGNTIYF

J gene: TRBJ2-3
clone size: NA
V gene: TRBV5-4
D gene: TRBD2
CDR3 DNA: TGTGCCAGCGCACTAGCGGGGGGTCTAGATACGCAGTATTTT
CDR3 protein: CASALAGGLDTQYF

J gene: TRBJ1-2
clone size: NA
V gene: TRBV14
D gene: NA
CDR3 DNA: TGTGCCAGCAGCCCCTCAGGGGCCCTCTCTCAGACCTTC
CDR3 protein: CASSPSGALSQTF

J gene: TRBJ2-1
clone size: NA
V gene: TRBV2
D gene: TRBD1
CDR3 DNA: TGTGCCAGCACCTCCGATCGGACAGGGAGAGGCAATGAGCAGTTCTTC
CDR3 protein: CASTSDRTGRGNEQFF

J gene: TRBJ1-6
clone size: NA
V gene: TRBV7-9
D gene: TRBD1
CDR3 DNA: TGTGCCAGCAGCTTTGGGGACAGGGCTGATTCACCCCTCCACTTT
CDR3 protein: CASSFGDRADSPLHF

J gene: TRBJ2-7
clone size: NA
V gene: TRBV6-5
D gene: TRBD1
CDR3 DNA: TGTGCCAGCAGCCCCTCCGGGACAGGGGCCCACGAGCAGTACTTC
CDR3 protein: CASSPSGTGAHEQYF

J gene: TRBJ2-7
clone size: NA
V gene: TRBV30
D gene: TRBD2
CDR3 DNA: TGTGCCTGGATTCGGCCTAGCGGGAGCGAGCAGTACTTC
CDR3 protein: CAWIRPSGSEQYF